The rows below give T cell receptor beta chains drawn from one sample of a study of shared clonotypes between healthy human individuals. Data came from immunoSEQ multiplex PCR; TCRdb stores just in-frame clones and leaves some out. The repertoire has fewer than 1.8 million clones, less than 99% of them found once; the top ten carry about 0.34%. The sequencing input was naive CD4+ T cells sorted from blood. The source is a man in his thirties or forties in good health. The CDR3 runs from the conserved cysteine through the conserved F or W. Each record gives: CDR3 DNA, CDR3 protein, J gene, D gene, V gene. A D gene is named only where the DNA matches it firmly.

cdr3_nt: TGTGCCAGCTCACCCCGGTGGGGCCCCGGTGATACGCAGTATTTT
cdr3_aa: CASSPRWGPGDTQYF
j_call: TRBJ2-3
d_call: -
v_call: TRBV18

cdr3_nt: TGTGCCTGGAGTTTCGGGCCCATGAACACTGAAGCTTTCTTT
cdr3_aa: CAWSFGPMNTEAFF
j_call: TRBJ1-1
d_call: -
v_call: TRBV30

cdr3_nt: TGTGCCAGCAGGAGCCGCAGAATTCAACCGGGACTAGACACAGATACGCAGTATTTT
cdr3_aa: CASRSRRIQPGLDTDTQYF
j_call: TRBJ2-3
d_call: TRBD2
v_call: TRBV11-2

cdr3_nt: TGTGCCAGCAGCTTATGGGGTGAAATGGCGAATGGCTACACCTTC
cdr3_aa: CASSLWGEMANGYTF
j_call: TRBJ1-2
d_call: -
v_call: TRBV28

cdr3_nt: TGTGCCAGCAGCCCCCAGCGGCTCTACGAGCAGTACTTC
cdr3_aa: CASSPQRLYEQYF
j_call: TRBJ2-7
d_call: -
v_call: TRBV7-2

cdr3_nt: TGTGCCAGCAGCGTAGTAGGGACAGGGGATGGCTACACCTTC
cdr3_aa: CASSVVGTGDGYTF
j_call: TRBJ1-2
d_call: TRBD1
v_call: TRBV9

cdr3_nt: TGTGCCAGCAGCTTAGCAGGGCCACTTACCACAGATACGCAGTATTTT
cdr3_aa: CASSLAGPLTTDTQYF
j_call: TRBJ2-3
d_call: -
v_call: TRBV13

cdr3_nt: TGTGCCAGCAGCCGTACAGCAGCGGGAGGAGCCTACGAGCAGTACTTC
cdr3_aa: CASSRTAAGGAYEQYF
j_call: TRBJ2-7
d_call: TRBD2
v_call: TRBV7-2

cdr3_nt: TGTGCCACCAGCAGTCCCACTAGTCGAGGGTCCTACGAGCAGTACTTC
cdr3_aa: CATSSPTSRGSYEQYF
j_call: TRBJ2-7
d_call: -
v_call: TRBV15

cdr3_nt: TGTGCCAGCAGTGAAGGGACCTACAATGAGCAGTTCTTC
cdr3_aa: CASSEGTYNEQFF
j_call: TRBJ2-1
d_call: -
v_call: TRBV6-1

cdr3_nt: TGCGCCAGCAGCTTGGGGAGCGGGACCGGGGAGCTGTTTTTT
cdr3_aa: CASSLGSGTGELFF
j_call: TRBJ2-2
d_call: -
v_call: TRBV5-1

cdr3_nt: TGTGCCAGCAGGGACAGGGGGACCTACAATGAGCAGTTCTTC
cdr3_aa: CASRDRGTYNEQFF
j_call: TRBJ2-1
d_call: TRBD1
v_call: TRBV6-1

cdr3_nt: TGTGCCAGCAGCCAACCGACTAGCGGGAATACAGATACGCAGTATTTT
cdr3_aa: CASSQPTSGNTDTQYF
j_call: TRBJ2-3
d_call: TRBD2
v_call: TRBV5-4

cdr3_nt: TGTGCCAGCGTTGAAATGACATACGGAGAGCAGTACTTC
cdr3_aa: CASVEMTYGEQYF
j_call: TRBJ2-7
d_call: -
v_call: TRBV25-1

cdr3_nt: TGTGCCAGCAGTGCGATTGATGAGCAGTTCTTC
cdr3_aa: CASSAIDEQFF
j_call: TRBJ2-1
d_call: -
v_call: TRBV6-1

cdr3_nt: TGCGCCAGCAGCTTGGAGTTGTCCAGGCAGTCTAGCACAGATACGCAGTATTTT
cdr3_aa: CASSLELSRQSSTDTQYF
j_call: TRBJ2-3
d_call: -
v_call: TRBV5-1

cdr3_nt: TGTGCCAGCATCCCGCGGGAGGCCTCCTGGCGGGTTCTTGGGCAGTACTTC
cdr3_aa: CASIPREASWRVLGQYF
j_call: TRBJ2-7
d_call: TRBD2
v_call: TRBV28

cdr3_nt: TGTGCCAGCAGCCTACCGGCAGATACGCAGTATTTT
cdr3_aa: CASSLPADTQYF
j_call: TRBJ2-3
d_call: -
v_call: TRBV5-4

cdr3_nt: TGCGCCAGCAGCCCGGGACAGCGCACAGATACGCAGTATTTT
cdr3_aa: CASSPGQRTDTQYF
j_call: TRBJ2-3
d_call: TRBD1
v_call: TRBV4-3

cdr3_nt: TGTGCCACCAGCAGAGACCCCTTGAGTTACGAGCAGTACTTC
cdr3_aa: CATSRDPLSYEQYF
j_call: TRBJ2-7
d_call: -
v_call: TRBV15

cdr3_nt: TGTGCCAGCAGCCCACAGAGCAATCAGCCCCAGCATTTT
cdr3_aa: CASSPQSNQPQHF
j_call: TRBJ1-5
d_call: -
v_call: TRBV2

cdr3_nt: TGTGCCAGCAGCTTGGTGGACGGGACCGGGGAGCTGTTTTTT
cdr3_aa: CASSLVDGTGELFF
j_call: TRBJ2-2
d_call: -
v_call: TRBV5-4

cdr3_nt: TGTGCCAGCAGCCCGGGACTAGCTGAGCAGTTCTTC
cdr3_aa: CASSPGLAEQFF
j_call: TRBJ2-1
d_call: TRBD2
v_call: TRBV7-9

cdr3_nt: TGCGCCAGCAGCTTGACCCACGGACAGGGGGCCGCCGGGGCTTTCTTT
cdr3_aa: CASSLTHGQGAAGAFF
j_call: TRBJ1-1
d_call: TRBD1
v_call: TRBV5-1

cdr3_nt: TGTGCCATCAGTGAGTTCCCCGGCGGGAGTCGTACCGGGGAGCTGTTTTTT
cdr3_aa: CAISEFPGGSRTGELFF
j_call: TRBJ2-2
d_call: TRBD2
v_call: TRBV10-3

cdr3_nt: TGTGCCACCAGCAGAGATTATGAGGGGTATAAGCCCCAGCATTTT
cdr3_aa: CATSRDYEGYKPQHF
j_call: TRBJ1-5
d_call: -
v_call: TRBV15

cdr3_nt: TGTGCCAGCTCCCCACGACTAGCGGGAGAGAGCACAGATACGCAGTATTTT
cdr3_aa: CASSPRLAGESTDTQYF
j_call: TRBJ2-3
d_call: TRBD2
v_call: TRBV18

cdr3_nt: TGTGCCAGCAGTGTTTCTAGCGGCAACTCTGGGGCCAACGTCCTGACTTTC
cdr3_aa: CASSVSSGNSGANVLTF
j_call: TRBJ2-6
d_call: TRBD2
v_call: TRBV6-1